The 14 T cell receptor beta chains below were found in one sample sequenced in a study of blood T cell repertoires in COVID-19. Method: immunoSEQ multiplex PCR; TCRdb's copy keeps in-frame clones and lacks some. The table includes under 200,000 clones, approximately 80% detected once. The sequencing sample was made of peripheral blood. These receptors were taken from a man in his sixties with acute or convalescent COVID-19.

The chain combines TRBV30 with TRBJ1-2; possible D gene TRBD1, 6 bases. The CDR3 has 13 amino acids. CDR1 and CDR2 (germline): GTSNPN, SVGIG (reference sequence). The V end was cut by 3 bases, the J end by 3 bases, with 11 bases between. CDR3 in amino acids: CAWSQQGYYGYTF. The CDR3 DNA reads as TGTGCCTGGAGCCAACAGGGCTACTATGGCTACACCTTC.

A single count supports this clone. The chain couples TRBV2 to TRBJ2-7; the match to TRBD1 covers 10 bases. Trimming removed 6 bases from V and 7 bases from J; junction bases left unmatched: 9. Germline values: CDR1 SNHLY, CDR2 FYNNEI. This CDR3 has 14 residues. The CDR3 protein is CASRARQGAGEQYF. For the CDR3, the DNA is TGTGCCAGCAGGGCTAGACAGGGGGCCGGAGAGCAGTACTTC.

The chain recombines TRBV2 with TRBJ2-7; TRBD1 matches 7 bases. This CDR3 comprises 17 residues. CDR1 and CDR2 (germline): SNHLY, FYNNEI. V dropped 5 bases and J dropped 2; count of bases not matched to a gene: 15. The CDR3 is CASSFGTDEVGTYEQYF. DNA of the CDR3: TGTGCCAGCAGTTTTGGGACAGACGAAGTGGGCACCTACGAGCAGTACTTC.

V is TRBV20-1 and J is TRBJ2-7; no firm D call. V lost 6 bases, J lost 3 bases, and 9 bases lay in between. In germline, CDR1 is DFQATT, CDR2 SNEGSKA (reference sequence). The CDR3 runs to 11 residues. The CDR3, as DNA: TGCAGTGCCAAAATCAGCTACGAGCAGTACTTC. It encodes CSAKISYEQYF.

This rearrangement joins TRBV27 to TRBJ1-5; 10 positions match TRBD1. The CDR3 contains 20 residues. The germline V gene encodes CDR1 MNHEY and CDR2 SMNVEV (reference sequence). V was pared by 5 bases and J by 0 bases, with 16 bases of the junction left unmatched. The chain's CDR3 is CASSELPGTGDFHSNQPQHF. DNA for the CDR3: TGTGCCAGCAGTGAACTACCCGGGACAGGGGATTTCCATAGCAATCAGCCCCAGCATTTT.

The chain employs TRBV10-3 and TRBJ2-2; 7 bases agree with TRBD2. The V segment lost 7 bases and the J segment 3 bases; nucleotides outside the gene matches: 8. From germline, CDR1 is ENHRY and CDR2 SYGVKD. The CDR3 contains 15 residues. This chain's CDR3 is CAITRGGGDTGELFF. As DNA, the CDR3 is TGTGCCATCACCCGCGGGGGAGGGGACACCGGGGAGCTGTTTTTT.

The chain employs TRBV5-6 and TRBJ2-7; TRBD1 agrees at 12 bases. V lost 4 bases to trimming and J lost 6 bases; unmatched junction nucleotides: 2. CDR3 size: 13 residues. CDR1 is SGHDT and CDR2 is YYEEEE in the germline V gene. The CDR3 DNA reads TGTGCCAGCAGCGGGACAGGGGGCATCGAGCAGTACTTC. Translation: CASSGTGGIEQYF.

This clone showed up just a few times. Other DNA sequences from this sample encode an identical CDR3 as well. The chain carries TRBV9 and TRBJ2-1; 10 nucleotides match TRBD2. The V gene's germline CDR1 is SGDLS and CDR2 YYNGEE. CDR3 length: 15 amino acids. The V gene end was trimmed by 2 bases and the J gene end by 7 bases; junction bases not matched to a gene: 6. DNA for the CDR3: TGTGCCAGCAGCGTCGGAGCGGGGGGGCCGAATGAGCAGTTCTTC. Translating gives CASSVGAGGPNEQFF.

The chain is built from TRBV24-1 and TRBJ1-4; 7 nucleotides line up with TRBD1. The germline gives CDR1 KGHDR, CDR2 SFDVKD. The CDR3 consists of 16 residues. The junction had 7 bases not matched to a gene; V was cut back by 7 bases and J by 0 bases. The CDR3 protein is CATSHGTDTTNEKLFF. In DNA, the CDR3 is TGTGCCACCAGCCATGGGACAGATACAACTAATGAAAAACTGTTTTTT.

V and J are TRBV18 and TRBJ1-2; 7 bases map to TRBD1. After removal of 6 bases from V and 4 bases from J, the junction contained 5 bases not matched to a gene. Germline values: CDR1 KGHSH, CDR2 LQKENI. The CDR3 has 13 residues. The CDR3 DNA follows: TGTGCCAGCTCTCAGGGACAGATCTATGGCTACACCTTC. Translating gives CASSQGQIYGYTF. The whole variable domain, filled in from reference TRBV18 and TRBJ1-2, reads NAGVMQNPRHLVRRRGQEARLRCSPMKGHSHVYWYRQLPEEGLKFMVYLQKENIIDESGMPKERFSAEFPKEGPSILRIQQVVRGDSAAYFCASSQGQIYGYTFGSGTRLTVV.

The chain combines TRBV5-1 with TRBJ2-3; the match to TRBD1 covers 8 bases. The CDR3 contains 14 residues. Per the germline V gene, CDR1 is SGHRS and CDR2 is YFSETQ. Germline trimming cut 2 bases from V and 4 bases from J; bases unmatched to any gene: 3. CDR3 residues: CASSFGQGADTQYF. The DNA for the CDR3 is TGCGCCAGCAGCTTCGGACAGGGCGCAGATACGCAGTATTTT.

In DNA form, the CDR3 reads TGTGCCAGCAGCCAAGACCTGGGCCAGGGCCGCCGCTCTGGAAACACCATATATTTT. It is translated as CASSQDLGQGRRSGNTIYF. The V call is TRBV14, the J call TRBJ1-3, with D perhaps matching TRBD1 (5 bases). CDR1 is SGHDN and CDR2 is FVKESK in the germline V gene. Trimming left V 0 bases short and J 0 bases short, with 18 bases between. CDR3 length equals 19 residues.

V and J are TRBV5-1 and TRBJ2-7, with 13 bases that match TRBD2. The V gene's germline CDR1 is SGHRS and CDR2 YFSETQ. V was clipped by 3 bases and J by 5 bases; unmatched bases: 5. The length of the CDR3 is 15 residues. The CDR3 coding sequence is TGCGCCAGCAGCTCAGGGACTAGCGGGGTAGACGAGCAGTACTTC. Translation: CASSSGTSGVDEQYF.

CDR3 in DNA: TGTGCCAGCAGCTTAACAGGGGAGGTGCAGTACTTC. Its protein product is CASSLTGEVQYF. The rearrangement joins TRBV7-3 to TRBJ2-7; TRBD2 is a possible D gene (6 bases). V lost 0 bases and J 9 bases, leaving 9 bases between the germline ends. Germline V gene lookup returns CDR1 SGHTA and CDR2 FQGTGA. The CDR3 is 12 amino acids.